This T cell receptor beta chain was retrieved from a study of CXCR3-negative and CXCR3-positive naive CD8 T cells. General observations from the study: Naive cells with CXCR3 showed TRB CDR3s that were more hydrophobic than those in CXCR3-negative naive cells.

The TRB cDNA libraries were prepared by 5' RACE with UMI labels. Following a re-call of the 5' RACE reads, TCRdb has one entry per CDR3 protein and lacks DNA. Its table lists 100,000 to 150,000 distinct CDR3 sequences. In germline, CDR1 is MNHEY, CDR2 SVGAGI. The CDR3 spans 13 residues. In the case of this clonotype: Its cognate antigen is unknown.

The receptor was isolated from a human donor in good health. Some clones in this sample may be carry-over from other donors' samples. The genes are TRBV6-5 and TRBJ2-1; the TCRdb call, TRBD1, lacks DNA for checking. The sequenced sample was naive CXCR3- CD8+ T cells from blood. Described subset: CD45RO-CCR7+CD27+CD95- naive CD8+ T cells lacking CXCR3 (TNR3-). This CDR3 is CASSYYSGTEQFF.